This TCR beta chain appears in the sequencing data of a study of blood T cell repertoires in COVID-19. In the study overall: From the United States, Italy and Spain came samples of acute and convalescent COVID-19. T cells, B-cell-depleted T cells, or PBMCs provided the cDNA or gDNA that served as material.

As processed by the authors: From reference gene primer amplification, estimates of nucleated cell counts were derived. Measured with immunoSEQ multiplex PCR; TCRdb has only the in-frame clones, and not every one. V and J calls and clone size are given by that table; D and trimming were obtained from the DNA. The table includes some 150,000 clones, approximately 84% detected once. Looked up from germline, CDR1 is ENHRY and CDR2 is SYGVKD. Germline trimming cut 10 bases from V and 3 bases from J; bases unmatched to any gene: 7. The CDR3 has 13 amino acids. J is TRBJ2-5 and V is TRBV10-3, with TRBD2 matching 8 bases. The receptor's source is a man in his 70s with acute or convalescent COVID-19. Material for sequencing was peripheral blood. The CDR3 DNA follows: TGTGCCAGTCGGGGGGGCGGGGAAGAGACCCAGTACTTC. This translates into CASRGGGEETQYF.